The entry below gives a single T cell receptor (beta chain) sequence along with its context. Its target is unknown. The data derive from a study of CD8+ T cells in alopecia areata. Study context: Treated patients took oral tofacitinib at 5 to 10 mg twice daily.

The CDR3 totals 13 residues. V was trimmed by 8 bases and J by 4 bases, leaving 12 bases between them. Germline lookup yields CDR1 SNHLY and CDR2 FYNNEI. The treatment here: oral pan-JAK inhibitor, 5-10 mg twice daily. Collection of lesional scalp punch biopsies and peripheral blood was performed in alopecia areata patients. Study conclusions and caveats: Sequencing of scalp samples also captures resident alphabeta T cells of normal skin. Clonality in the scalp and expanded CD8+ clones ranked among the top 100 were significantly decreased by tofacitinib.

Following RNA extraction, reverse transcription yielded cDNA that acted as the sequencing template. Data came from immunoSEQ multiplex PCR; TCRdb stores just in-frame clones and leaves some out. The sample contains roughly 200,000 clones, roughly three fifths of which appear only once. Material: CD4+ T cells sorted from blood, obtained at week 4, from a patient treated with tofacitinib. The sequence came from a human donor with alopecia areata. V and J are TRBV2 and TRBJ1-5; the D is unclear. DNA of the CDR3: TGTGCCAGCCGAACAGAAGCTAATCAGCCCCAGCATTTT. This gives the protein CASRTEANQPQHF.